This paragraph reports one T cell receptor (beta chain). Antigen unknown. This specimen comes from a study of cytomegalovirus exposure and HLA in healthy donors. Study context: HLA-typed donors contributed approximately 92 million unique TCRs, which were held in an early data release.

The study ran its PCR with 60 Vbeta and 13 Jbeta primers. Libraries were prepared by immunoSEQ multiplex PCR; TCRdb keeps only in-frame clonotypes and omits some of them. The profile shows 63,000 or so clones, roughly 75% of them singletons. With V trimmed by 3 bases and J by 4 bases, 5 bases remained unmatched. Germline assignment: CDR1 SGHRS and CDR2 YFSETQ. There are 15 residues in the CDR3. Nominally healthy donors provided the samples, though records likely missed some immune exposures. Study findings and constraints: Certain indistinguishable V segments, among them TRBV6-2 and TRBV6-3, were excluded.

The chain has TRBV5-1 and TRBJ2-2, with 8 positions matching TRBD1. This receptor was identified in a woman under 40 in good health and CMV-seropositive. Sample: PBMCs. CDR3 protein: CASSSGQGSTGELFF. The CDR3 coding sequence is TGCGCCAGCAGCTCCGGACAGGGAAGCACCGGGGAGCTGTTTTTT.